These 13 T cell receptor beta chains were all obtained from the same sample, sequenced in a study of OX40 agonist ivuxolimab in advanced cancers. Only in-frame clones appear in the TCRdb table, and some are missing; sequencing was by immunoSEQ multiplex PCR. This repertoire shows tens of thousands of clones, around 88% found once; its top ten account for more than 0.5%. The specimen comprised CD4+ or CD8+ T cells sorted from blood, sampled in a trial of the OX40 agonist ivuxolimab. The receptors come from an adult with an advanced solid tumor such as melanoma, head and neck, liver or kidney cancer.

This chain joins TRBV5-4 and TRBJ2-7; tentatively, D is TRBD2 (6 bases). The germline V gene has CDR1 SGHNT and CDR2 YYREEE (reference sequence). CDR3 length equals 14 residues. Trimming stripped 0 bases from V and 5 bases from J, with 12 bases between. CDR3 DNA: TGTGCCAGCAGCTTGGCAATAGCGGCCAACGAGCAGTACTTC. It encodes CASSLAIAANEQYF. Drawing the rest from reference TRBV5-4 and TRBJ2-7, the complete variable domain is ETGVTQSPTHLIKTRGQQVTLRCSSQSGHNTVSWYQQALGQGPQFIFQYYREEENGRGNFPPRFSGLQFPNYSSELNVNALELDDSALYLCASSLAIAANEQYFGPGTRLTVT.

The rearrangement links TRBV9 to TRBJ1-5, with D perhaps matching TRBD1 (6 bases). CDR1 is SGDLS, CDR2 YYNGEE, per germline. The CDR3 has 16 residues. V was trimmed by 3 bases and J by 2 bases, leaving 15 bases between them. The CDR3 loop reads CASSEGEERGNQPQHF. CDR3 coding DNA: TGTGCCAGCAGCGAGGGGGAGGAACGGGGCAATCAGCCCCAGCATTTT.

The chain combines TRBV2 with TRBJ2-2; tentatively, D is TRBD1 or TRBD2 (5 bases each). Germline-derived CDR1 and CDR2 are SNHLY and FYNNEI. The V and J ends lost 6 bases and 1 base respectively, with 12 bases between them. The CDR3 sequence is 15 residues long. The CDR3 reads CASSLGGLNTGELFF. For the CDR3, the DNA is TGTGCCAGCAGCCTTGGGGGTCTGAACACCGGGGAGCTGTTTTTT.

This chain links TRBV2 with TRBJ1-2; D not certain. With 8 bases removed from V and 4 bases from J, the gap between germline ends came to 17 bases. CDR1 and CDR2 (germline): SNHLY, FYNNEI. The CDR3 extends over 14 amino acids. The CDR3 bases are TGTGCCAGCGTATCGACATCCAAGGGCTATGGCTACACCTTC. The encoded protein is CASVSTSKGYGYTF.

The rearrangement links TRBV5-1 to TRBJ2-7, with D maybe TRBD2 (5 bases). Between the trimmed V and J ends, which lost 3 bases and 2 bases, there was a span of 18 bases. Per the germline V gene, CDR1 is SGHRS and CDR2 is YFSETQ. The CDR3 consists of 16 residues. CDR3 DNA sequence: TGCGCCAGCAGCTACTACCCTTCAGGAGGAACCTACGAGCAGTACTTC. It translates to CASSYYPSGGTYEQYF.

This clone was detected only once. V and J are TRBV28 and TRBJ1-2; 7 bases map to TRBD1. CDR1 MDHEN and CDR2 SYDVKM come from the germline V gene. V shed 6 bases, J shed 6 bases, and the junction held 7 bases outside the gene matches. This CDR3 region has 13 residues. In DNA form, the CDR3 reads TGTGCCAGCAGACAAAAGGGGGCCCATGGCTACACCTTC. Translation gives CASRQKGAHGYTF.

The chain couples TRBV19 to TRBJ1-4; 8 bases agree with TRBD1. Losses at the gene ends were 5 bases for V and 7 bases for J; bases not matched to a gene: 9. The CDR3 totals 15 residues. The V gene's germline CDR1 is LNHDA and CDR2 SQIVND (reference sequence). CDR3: CASSPQGARGEKLFF. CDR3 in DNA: TGTGCCAGTAGTCCCCAGGGGGCGAGGGGTGAAAAACTGTTTTTT.

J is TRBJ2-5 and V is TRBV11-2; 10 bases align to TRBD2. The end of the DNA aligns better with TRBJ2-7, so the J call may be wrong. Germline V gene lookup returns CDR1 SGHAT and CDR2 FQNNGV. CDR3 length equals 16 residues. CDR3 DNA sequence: TGTGCCAGCAGCCCATTAGCGGGAGGTCTTGCCTACGAGCAGTACTTC. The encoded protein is CASSPLAGGLAYEQYF.

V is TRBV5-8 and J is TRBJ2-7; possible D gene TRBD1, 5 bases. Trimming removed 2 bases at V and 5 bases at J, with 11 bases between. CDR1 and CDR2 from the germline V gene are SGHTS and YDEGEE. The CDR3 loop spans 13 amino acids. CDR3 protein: CASSLFRVHEQYF. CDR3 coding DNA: TGTGCCAGCAGCTTATTCAGGGTCCACGAGCAGTACTTC. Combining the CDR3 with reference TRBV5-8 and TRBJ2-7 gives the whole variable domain EAGVTQSPTHLIKTRGQQATLRCSPISGHTSVYWYQQALGLGLQFLLWYDEGEERNRGNFPPRFSGRQFPNYSSELNVNALELEDSALYLCASSLFRVHEQYFGPGTRLTVT.

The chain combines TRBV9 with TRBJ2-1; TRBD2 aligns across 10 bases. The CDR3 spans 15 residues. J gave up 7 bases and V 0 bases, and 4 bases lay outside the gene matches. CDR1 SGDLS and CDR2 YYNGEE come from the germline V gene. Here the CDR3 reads CASSVAAGGLNEQFF. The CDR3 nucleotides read TGTGCCAGCAGCGTAGCAGCGGGAGGGCTTAATGAGCAGTTCTTC.

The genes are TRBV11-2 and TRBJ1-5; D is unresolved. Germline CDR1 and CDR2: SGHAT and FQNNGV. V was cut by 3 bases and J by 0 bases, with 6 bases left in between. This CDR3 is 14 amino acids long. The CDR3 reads CASSFSGSNQPQHF. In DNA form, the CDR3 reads TGTGCCAGCAGCTTTTCGGGTAGCAATCAGCCCCAGCATTTT.

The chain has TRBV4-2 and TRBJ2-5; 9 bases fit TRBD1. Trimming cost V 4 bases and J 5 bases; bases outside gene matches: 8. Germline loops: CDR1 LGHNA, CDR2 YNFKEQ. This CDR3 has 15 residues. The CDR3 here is CASSLGTGLGETQYF. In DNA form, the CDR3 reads TGTGCCAGCAGCCTGGGGACAGGGCTTGGGGAGACCCAGTACTTC.

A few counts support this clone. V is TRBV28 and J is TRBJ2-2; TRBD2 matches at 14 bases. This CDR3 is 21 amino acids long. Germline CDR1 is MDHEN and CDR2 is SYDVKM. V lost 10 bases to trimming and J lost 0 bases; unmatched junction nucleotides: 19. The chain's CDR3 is CATESGTSGGLISANTGELFF. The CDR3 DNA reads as TGTGCCACTGAATCCGGGACTAGCGGGGGACTCATATCCGCGAACACCGGGGAGCTGTTTTTT.